The 18 T cell receptor beta chains reported below all come from one sample, sequenced in a study of blood T cell repertoires in COVID-19. Some clones are missing from TCRdb's copy, which holds only in-frame ones; the method was immunoSEQ multiplex PCR. The sample lists about 280,000 clones, 85% to 90% occurring once. Sample: peripheral blood. These receptors came from a human donor in a cohort sampled during active COVID-19.

This chain joins TRBV28 and TRBJ2-7; 9 bases are a match to TRBD1. The length of the CDR3 is 16 residues. Germline loops: CDR1 MDHEN, CDR2 SYDVKM. V shed 5 bases and J 2 bases; nucleotides not matched to a gene: 10. The CDR3 nucleotides read TGTGCCAGCAGTGTACCACCGGGACAGGGTGCCTACGAGCAGTACTTC. Translation: CASSVPPGQGAYEQYF.

The rearrangement joins TRBV5-1 to TRBJ2-1, with no clear D. The germline V gene has CDR1 SGHRS and CDR2 YFSETQ. The germline V and J ends were trimmed by 3 bases and 0 bases, with 22 bases remaining between them. The CDR3 length is 19 residues. Written as DNA, the CDR3 is TGCGCCAGCAGCTCCTCCTATACTGCCATCCGTAGCTCCTACAATGAGCAGTTCTTC. This sequence encodes CASSSSYTAIRSSYNEQFF.

This chain joins TRBV6-5 and TRBJ1-2, with 10 bases lining up with TRBD1. J was trimmed by 7 bases and V by 7 bases; bases with no gene match: 9. The CDR3 loop spans 14 amino acids. CDR1 is MNHEY, CDR2 SVGAGI, per germline. The CDR3 coding sequence is TGTGCCAGCACCCTGCGACAGGGGGCGGTTGGCTACACCTTC. It yields the protein CASTLRQGAVGYTF.

Worth noting for this clone: A much bigger clone sits one base away, suggesting this may be a read error. This chain joins TRBV2 and TRBJ2-7; 13 positions match TRBD2. This CDR3 region has 13 residues. Germline CDR1 is SNHLY and CDR2 is FYNNEI. V trimming: 8 bases; J trimming: 3 bases; junction bases outside the gene matches: 1. The CDR3 bases are TGTGCCAGCCGGACTAGCGGGAGCTACGAGCAGTACTTC. Amino acids: CASRTSGSYEQYF.

The chain employs TRBV12-3 or TRBV12-4 and TRBJ2-7; D gene uncertain. Trimming removed 4 bases from V and 6 bases from J, with 10 bases in between. The CDR3 has 12 amino acids. DNA of the CDR3: TGTGCCAGCAGTTCTCCCCCGGGCGAGCAGTACTTC. It yields the protein CASSSPPGEQYF.

The chain joins TRBV15 to TRBJ2-5, with 9 bases identical to TRBD1. Losses at the gene ends were 6 bases for V and 0 bases for J; bases not matched to a gene: 11. Germline lookup yields CDR1 LNHNV and CDR2 YYDKDF (reference sequence). This CDR3 has 17 residues. CDR3 DNA: TGTGCCACCAGGCCTACAGGGGGCCTTTGGTACCAAGAGACCCAGTACTTC. As protein: CATRPTGGLWYQETQYF.

This sequence joins TRBV7-3 and TRBJ2-1; TRBD2 matches 9 bases. Germline CDR1 is SGHTA and CDR2 is FQGTGA. The CDR3 runs 16 residues. V shed 2 bases and J 7 bases; nucleotides not matched to a gene: 9. CDR3 sequence: CASSLLGGRAKNEQFF. The DNA of the CDR3 is TGTGCCAGCAGCTTATTAGGCGGGAGGGCCAAGAATGAGCAGTTCTTC.

The chain is built from TRBV18 and TRBJ2-5; 7 bases match TRBD2. CDR1 is KGHSH, CDR2 LQKENI, per germline. Unmatched junction bases numbered 3, after V lost 1 base and J lost 1 base. The CDR3 is 15 residues long. CDR3 amino acids: CASSPRPSGQETQYF. CDR3 in DNA: TGTGCCAGCTCACCACGGCCTAGCGGCCAAGAGACCCAGTACTTC. Drawing the rest from reference TRBV18 and TRBJ2-5, the complete variable domain is NAGVMQNPRHLVRRRGQEARLRCSPMKGHSHVYWYRQLPEEGLKFMVYLQKENIIDESGMPKERFSAEFPKEGPSILRIQQVVRGDSAAYFCASSPRPSGQETQYFGPGTRLLVL.

V gene TRBV12-3 or TRBV12-4 combines with J gene TRBJ2-2; D remains unclear. The CDR3 sequence is 12 residues long. Trimming took off 8 bases at V and 6 bases at J, with 10 bases between the two ends. Here the CDR3 reads CASLSPAGELFF. As DNA, the CDR3 is TGTGCCAGCCTCTCCCCTGCCGGGGAGCTGTTTTTT.

The chain employs TRBV3-1 (or the pseudogene TRBV3-2) and TRBJ1-1; unclear D gene. The germline V gene encodes CDR1 LGHDT and CDR2 YNNKEL (reference sequence). This CDR3 has 16 residues. The V end lost 3 bases, the J end lost 1 base, and 15 bases lay between the germline ends. This chain's CDR3 is CASSQISLSGNTEAFF. CDR3 DNA: TGTGCCAGCAGCCAGATTAGTCTAAGTGGGAACACTGAAGCTTTCTTT.

The chain employs TRBV28 and TRBJ1-3; 7 nucleotides match TRBD1. The V segment lost 4 bases and the J segment 2 bases; nucleotides outside the gene matches: 5. Germline V CDR1 and CDR2: MDHEN, SYDVKM. This CDR3 has 15 amino acids. The CDR3 DNA reads TGTGCCAGCAGTTCCCAGGGGGTTGCTGGAAACACCATATATTTT. It codes for CASSSQGVAGNTIYF.

The chain couples TRBV4-1 to TRBJ2-5, with D unclear. There are 13 residues in the CDR3. The V gene's germline CDR1 is MGHRA and CDR2 YSYEKL. V lost 4 bases and J lost 4, with 10 bases in between. This CDR3 is CASSLEALETQYF. The CDR3 region has the DNA TGCGCCAGCAGCCTTGAGGCTTTAGAGACCCAGTACTTC.

The chain is built from TRBV10-2 and TRBJ1-2; 8 bases fit TRBD1. CDR1 and CDR2 (germline): WSHSY, SAAADI. The V gene end was trimmed by 5 bases and the J gene end by 6 bases; junction bases not matched to a gene: 8. The CDR3 is made up of 14 amino acids. CDR3 loop: CASSLRQGMDGYTF. The CDR3 DNA is TGCGCCAGCAGTCTCAGACAGGGGATGGATGGCTACACCTTC.

The V gene is TRBV30, the J gene TRBJ2-7, with 7 bases aligning to TRBD1. In germline, CDR1 is GTSNPN, CDR2 SVGIG (reference sequence). CDR3 length equals 14 residues. V lost 1 base, J lost 2 bases, and 5 bases stayed unmatched. The CDR3, as DNA: TGTGCCTGGAGTGAGGGGGCAGTGGCCTACGAGCAGTACTTC. It translates to CAWSEGAVAYEQYF.

This chain connects TRBV6-2 or TRBV6-3 to TRBJ1-5, with D uncertain. V lost 0 bases to trimming and J lost 7 bases, with 7 bases between them. Germline lookup yields CDR1 MNHEY and CDR2 SVGEGT. This CDR3 contains 13 residues. CDR3 in amino acids: CASSYSVGQPQHF. Here the CDR3 DNA reads TGTGCCAGCAGTTACTCCGTGGGCCAGCCCCAGCATTTT.

CDR3 protein: CASATGYTEAFF. DNA of the CDR3: TGTGCCAGCGCGACAGGATACACTGAAGCTTTCTTT. The gene calls are TRBV2 and TRBJ1-1; possible D gene TRBD1, 6 bases. Trimming pared 8 bases from V and 3 bases from J, leaving 10 bases between. This CDR3 comprises 12 residues. The germline gives CDR1 SNHLY, CDR2 FYNNEI.

The CDR3 is CASSLGLAGDTDTQYF. DNA of the CDR3: TGTGCCAGCAGCTTAGGACTAGCGGGGGACACAGATACGCAGTATTTT. The chain recombines TRBV11-2 with TRBJ2-3, with 12 bases that match TRBD2. Germline V gene sequence: CDR1 SGHAT, CDR2 FQNNGV. The CDR3 is made up of 16 amino acids. J lost 2 bases, V lost 1 base, and 1 base had no gene match.

The chain combines TRBV6-1 with TRBJ1-1; D is perhaps TRBD1 (6 bases). Germline CDR1 reads MNHNS; CDR2 reads SASEGT. The CDR3 runs 15 residues. With 3 bases removed from V and 6 bases from J, the gap between germline ends came to 17 bases. In nucleotides, the CDR3 is TGTGCCAGCAGTGATGGCGGTGCAGGGGCCGCTGAAGCTTTCTTT. This gives the protein CASSDGGAGAAEAFF.